Below, 23 T cell receptor beta chains from the same sample are listed, as sequenced in a study of cytomegalovirus exposure and HLA in healthy donors. The PCR ran on 60 Vbeta and 13 Jbeta primers. Repertoires were generated with immunoSEQ multiplex PCR, while TCRdb's copy carries only in-frame clones and drops some. Altogether 130,000 or so clones are present, roughly 66% being singletons, with the ten largest covering under 7.5%. Input material: PBMCs. The receptors stem from a woman in her fifties or sixties in good health and CMV-seronegative.

The CDR3 region has the DNA TGTGCCAGTAGTAACCTAGCGGGGGGGCCAGTAATTAATGAGCAGTTCTTC. Translation gives CASSNLAGGPVINEQFF. The V call is TRBV19, the J call TRBJ2-1; the match to TRBD2 covers 12 bases. This CDR3 spans 17 amino acids. V was pared by 4 bases and J by 7 bases, with 11 bases of the junction left unmatched. Germline assignment: CDR1 LNHDA and CDR2 SQIVND (reference sequence).

The chain uses TRBV5-1 and TRBJ2-5; 8 nucleotides line up with TRBD2. This CDR3 contains 14 residues. Germline-derived CDR1 and CDR2 are SGHRS and YFSETQ. V lost 2 bases and J lost 4; bases outside the gene matches: 4. In nucleotides, the CDR3 is TGCGCCAGCAGCTTTAGCGGGGATGGAGAGACCCAGTACTTC. Encoded protein: CASSFSGDGETQYF. Full variable domain (outside the CDR3, taken from reference TRBV5-1 and TRBJ2-5): KAGVTQTPRYLIKTRGQQVTLSCSPISGHRSVSWYQQTPGQGLQFLFEYFSETQRNKGNFPGRFSGRQFSNSRSEMNVSTLELGDSALYLCASSFSGDGETQYFGPGTRLLVL.

CDR3 coding DNA: TGTGCCAGCAGTGAATTGTCGCAGGGGATGGGGCAGCCCCAGCATTTT. Residues: CASSELSQGMGQPQHF. The chain joins TRBV6-1 to TRBJ1-5; D perhaps matches TRBD1 (6 bases). Germline V gives CDR1 MNHNS, CDR2 SASEGT. The CDR3 has 16 amino acids. V was pared by 2 bases and J by 7 bases, with 18 bases between.

This clone was counted only a few times. CDR3 residues: CASTRDGVQYF. The CDR3 bases are TGTGCCAGCACCCGTGACGGGGTGCAGTATTTT. This chain links TRBV27 with TRBJ2-3; tentatively, D is TRBD2 (5 bases). Germline V CDR1 and CDR2: MNHEY, SMNVEV (reference sequence). Trimming took 7 bases from V and 11 from J, leaving 13 bases between them. The CDR3 sequence is 11 residues long.

For this clone: One junction end disagrees with the germline gene, perhaps due to a read error. V usage is TRBV7-9 and J usage is TRBJ2-7; 9 bases map to TRBD1. The V gene's germline CDR1 is SEHNR and CDR2 FQNEAQ (reference sequence). This CDR3 has 18 residues. The chain's CDR3 is CSSSLAWGGQGSSYEQYF. The CDR3 DNA reads as TGTTCCAGCAGCTTAGCGTGGGGAGGACAGGGGAGTTCCTACGAGCAGTACTTC.

This sequence joins TRBV19 and TRBJ2-3, with 10 bases lining up with TRBD2. Losses at the gene ends were 9 bases for V and 5 bases for J; bases not matched to a gene: 11. This CDR3 contains 15 residues. Per the germline V gene, CDR1 is LNHDA and CDR2 is SQIVND (reference sequence). The CDR3 sequence is CASSAPRTSGDTQYF. Here the CDR3 DNA reads TGTGCCAGCTCGGCCCCCAGGACTAGCGGAGATACGCAGTATTTT.

The chain couples TRBV5-1 to TRBJ2-3; the match to TRBD1 covers 8 bases. The V and J ends lost 3 bases and 3 bases, in that order; junction bases with no gene match: 6. The CDR3 runs 15 residues. The germline CDR1 and CDR2 sequences are SGHRS and YFSETQ. The CDR3, as DNA: TGCGCCAGCAGCTCCACAGGACAGGGAACAGATACGCAGTATTTT. Its translation is CASSSTGQGTDTQYF.

The chain combines TRBV9 with TRBJ2-1; D ambiguous. Trimming left V 0 bases short and J 0 bases short, with 13 bases between. Germline V gene sequence: CDR1 SGDLS, CDR2 YYNGEE. This CDR3 spans 17 amino acids. This CDR3 reads CASSVENFASSYNEQFF. DNA of the CDR3: TGTGCCAGCAGCGTAGAAAACTTCGCAAGCTCCTACAATGAGCAGTTCTTC.

V gene TRBV10-3 combines with J gene TRBJ1-1; D unresolved. V lost 11 bases and J 3 bases, leaving 10 bases between the germline ends. CDR1 and CDR2 from the germline V gene are ENHRY and SYGVKD. This CDR3 has 11 amino acids. CDR3 nucleotides: TGTGCCTCCAGTTACGACACTGAAGCTTTCTTT. It specifies CASSYDTEAFF.

V is TRBV5-8 and J is TRBJ2-5; tentatively, D is TRBD1 (6 bases). The J call may not be correct, given that the DNA end is closer to TRBJ2-7. Looked up from germline, CDR1 is SGHTS and CDR2 is YDEGEE. CDR3 length equals 13 residues. CDR3 nucleotide sequence: TGTGCCAGCAGGTATACAGGGAACCACGAGCAGTACTTC. Translating it yields CASRYTGNHEQYF.

The J gene is TRBJ2-7, the V gene TRBV15; no clear D. V was pared by 5 bases and J by 0 bases, with 5 bases between. Germline assignment: CDR1 LNHNV and CDR2 YYDKDF (reference sequence). The CDR3 totals 12 residues. The CDR3 sequence: CATSGFSYEQYF. CDR3 nucleotides: TGTGCCACCAGCGGCTTCTCCTACGAGCAGTACTTC.

This clone was counted only a few times. V gene TRBV6-5 combines with J gene TRBJ1-2; D may be TRBD1 (6 bases). Germline assignment: CDR1 MNHEY and CDR2 SVGAGI. With 10 bases removed from V and 8 bases from J, the gap between germline ends came to 20 bases. There are 13 residues in the CDR3. This CDR3 reads CANAQGTSDGYTF. The CDR3 DNA is TGTGCCAACGCACAGGGCACATCAGACGGCTACACCTTC.

The genes are TRBV5-1 and TRBJ2-4, with D tentatively TRBD2 (6 bases). Germline CDR1 and CDR2: SGHRS and YFSETQ. The CDR3 is made up of 15 amino acids. With 5 bases removed from V and 3 bases from J, the gap between germline ends came to 15 bases. The CDR3 sequence: CASRPGLHDKNIQYF. The CDR3 DNA reads TGCGCCAGCAGACCGGGACTTCACGACAAAAACATTCAGTACTTC.

This clone turned up a few times. This rearrangement joins TRBV6-5 to TRBJ1-2; tentative D call: TRBD1 (6 bases). The CDR3 extends over 14 amino acids. V was cut by 6 bases and J by 5 bases, with 16 bases left in between. The germline V gene has CDR1 MNHEY and CDR2 SVGAGI. CDR3 sequence (DNA): TGTGCCAGCAGCCCAGGGGAAGTAGGGTATGGCTACACCTTC. This gives the protein CASSPGEVGYGYTF.

The CDR3 sequence: CAGGPGLARLNTGELFF. For the CDR3, the DNA is TGTGCCGGGGGCCCGGGACTAGCGAGATTGAACACCGGGGAGCTGTTTTTT. The V call is TRBV6-4, the J call TRBJ2-2, with TRBD2 identical over 10 bases. The CDR3 runs 17 residues. V dropped 11 bases and J dropped 1; count of bases not matched to a gene: 13. The germline CDR1 and CDR2 sequences are MRHNA and SNTAGT.

This clone showed up just a few times. The chain recombines TRBV7-7 with TRBJ2-7; 8 bases are shared with TRBD1. This CDR3 contains 13 residues. V gave up 3 bases and J gave up 3 bases; unmatched junction bases: 1. Looked up from germline, CDR1 is SSHAT and CDR2 is FNYEAQ (reference sequence). CDR3: CASSFGQGYEQYF. CDR3 in DNA: TGTGCCAGCAGCTTTGGACAGGGCTACGAGCAGTACTTC.

V and J are TRBV7-6 and TRBJ2-3, with 7 bases that match TRBD2. CDR3 length equals 17 residues. The trim removed 1 base at V and 4 bases at J, leaving 11 bases unmatched. Germline loops: CDR1 SGHVS, CDR2 FNYEAQ. The CDR3 loop reads CASSLGVMSLAADTQYF. The DNA of the CDR3 is TGTGCCAGCAGCTTAGGTGTGATGTCGCTAGCGGCAGATACGCAGTATTTT.

The chain combines TRBV5-4 with TRBJ2-4; 8 positions agree with TRBD1. The V gene end was trimmed by 0 bases and the J gene end by 0 bases; junction bases not matched to a gene: 8. The germline V gene has CDR1 SGHNT and CDR2 YYREEE (reference sequence). The CDR3 totals 18 residues. For the CDR3, the DNA is TGTGCCAGCAGCTTGGCGGGGACAGGCTATAGAGCCAAAAACATTCAGTACTTC. Protein sequence: CASSLAGTGYRAKNIQYF.

This clone is a singleton in its sample. V and J are TRBV11-2 and TRBJ2-3; 14 nucleotides match TRBD2. CDR1 SGHAT and CDR2 FQNNGV come from the germline V gene. This CDR3 spans 16 amino acids. After removal of 2 bases from V and 3 bases from J, the junction contained 1 base not matched to a gene. The CDR3: CASSLRTSGRTDTQYF. The CDR3 DNA reads as TGTGCCAGCAGCTTACGGACTAGCGGGAGGACAGATACGCAGTATTTT. The entire variable domain, with the rest obtained from reference TRBV11-2 and TRBJ2-3, is as follows: EAGVAQSPRYKIIEKRQSVAFWCNPISGHATLYWYQQILGQGPKLLIQFQNNGVVDDSQLPKDRFSAERLKGVDSTLKIQPAKLEDSAVYLCASSLRTSGRTDTQYFGPGTRLTVL.

V and J are TRBV7-2 and TRBJ2-5; no reliable D call. The CDR3 is made up of 13 amino acids. Germline CDR1 SGHTA, CDR2 FQGNSA. V shed 3 bases and J shed 5 bases, with 10 bases lying between them. The CDR3 protein is CASSLEPRETQYF. The CDR3 DNA reads TGTGCCAGCAGCTTGGAGCCTAGGGAGACCCAGTACTTC.

This clone was observed a single time. The rearrangement links TRBV19 to TRBJ2-3, with 8 bases that match TRBD1. The CDR3 has 15 residues. Unmatched junction bases numbered 7, after V lost 7 bases and J lost 1 base. CDR1 and CDR2 (germline): LNHDA, SQIVND (reference sequence). The CDR3 DNA is TGTGCCAGTACAAGGTCAGGGGGCGGCACAGATACGCAGTATTTT. Translation gives CASTRSGGGTDTQYF. Full variable domain (missing parts from reference TRBV19 and TRBJ2-3): DGGITQSPKYLFRKEGQNVTLSCEQNLNHDAMYWYRQDPGQGLRLIYYSQIVNDFQKGDIAEGYSVSREKKESFPLTVTSAQKNPTAFYLCASTRSGGGTDTQYFGPGTRLTVL.

The rearrangement joins TRBV7-3 to TRBJ2-2; D perhaps matches TRBD1 (6 bases). CDR3 length: 17 amino acids. The germline gives CDR1 SGHTA, CDR2 FQGTGA. The V end was cut by 5 bases, the J end by 0 bases, with 16 bases between. DNA of the CDR3: TGTGCCAGCAGCAAGTCCGGGACACGAGCGAACACCGGGGAGCTGTTTTTT. This translates into CASSKSGTRANTGELFF.

J is TRBJ1-2 and V is TRBV18, with D tentatively TRBD1 (5 bases). Between the trimmed V and J ends, which lost 3 bases and 4 bases, there was a span of 15 bases. The CDR3 spans 15 residues. Germline CDR1 and CDR2: KGHSH and LQKENI. The CDR3, as DNA: TGTGCCAGCTCACCCGGCGCCGGACAAGCCTATGGCTACACCTTC. It translates to CASSPGAGQAYGYTF. Combining the CDR3 with reference TRBV18 and TRBJ1-2 gives the whole variable domain NAGVMQNPRHLVRRRGQEARLRCSPMKGHSHVYWYRQLPEEGLKFMVYLQKENIIDESGMPKERFSAEFPKEGPSILRIQQVVRGDSAAYFCASSPGAGQAYGYTFGSGTRLTVV.